This TCR beta chain was sequenced in a study of regulatory T cells in long-lasting Graves disease. Time point specified: newly diagnosed GD, antithyroid drugs for less than 3 months. Isolated PBMC RNA provided the starting material for the TCR library. This clonotype was seen only a few times. Trimming took off 8 bases at V and 3 bases at J, with 13 bases between the two ends. The germline CDR1 and CDR2 sequences are MNHEY and SVGEGT. This CDR3 has 13 amino acids. For TCR beta, libraries came from iRepertoire HTBI primers and Arm-PCR of CDR3 regions. TCRdb fed the multiplex PCR reads into MiXCR, producing one record per CDR3 protein. The repertoire holds hundreds of thousands of distinct CDR3 sequences, with about a sixth as singletons.

This TCR was sampled from a female donor with Graves disease. This sequence joins TRBV6-2 or TRBV6-3 and TRBJ2-5; D may be TRBD2 (5 bases). The sample was peripheral blood mononuclear cells (PBMCs), taken at new diagnosis, from a patient treated with antithyroid drugs. The CDR3 protein is CASYGGGEETQYF. The CDR3 DNA sequence: TGTGCCAGCTACGGAGGCGGAGAAGAGACCCAGTACTTC.